What follows describes a single T cell receptor (beta chain). The CDR3 contains 16 residues. V lost 2 bases and J lost 0, with 10 bases in between. Per germline, CDR1 SGHTA and CDR2 FQGTGA. Through a sample-barcoded 5' primer and a J-beta primer mix, a second PCR was run for about 6 to 11 cycles. TCRdb reanalysed the 5' RACE reads using MiXCR and keeps one entry per CDR3 protein. This table has under 1,000,000 distinct CDR3 sequences, around half appearing once. The source of the sample is a study of blood T cells in healthy people across ages. The V gene is TRBV7-3, the J gene TRBJ2-2; perhaps TRBD2 as D (6 bases). The sequence derives from a man aged 80 or over in good health. The sample was blood. CDR3 coding DNA: TGTGCCAGCAGCTTAGGAGGCGGGACGAACACCGGGGAGCTGTTTTTT. This codes for CASSLGGGTNTGELFF.